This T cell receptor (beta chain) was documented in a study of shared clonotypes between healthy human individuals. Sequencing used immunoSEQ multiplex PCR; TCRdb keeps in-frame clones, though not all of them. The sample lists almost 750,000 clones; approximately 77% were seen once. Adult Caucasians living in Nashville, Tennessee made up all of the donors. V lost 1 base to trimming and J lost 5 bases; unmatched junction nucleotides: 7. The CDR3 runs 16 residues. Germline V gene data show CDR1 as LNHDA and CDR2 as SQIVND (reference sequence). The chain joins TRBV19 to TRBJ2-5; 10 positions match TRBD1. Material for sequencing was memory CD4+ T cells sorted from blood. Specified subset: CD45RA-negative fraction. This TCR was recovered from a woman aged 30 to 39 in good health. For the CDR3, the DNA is TGTGCCAGTAGTATAGGGCTCCCGGGACAGGGGGAGACCCAGTACTTC. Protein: CASSIGLPGQGETQYF.